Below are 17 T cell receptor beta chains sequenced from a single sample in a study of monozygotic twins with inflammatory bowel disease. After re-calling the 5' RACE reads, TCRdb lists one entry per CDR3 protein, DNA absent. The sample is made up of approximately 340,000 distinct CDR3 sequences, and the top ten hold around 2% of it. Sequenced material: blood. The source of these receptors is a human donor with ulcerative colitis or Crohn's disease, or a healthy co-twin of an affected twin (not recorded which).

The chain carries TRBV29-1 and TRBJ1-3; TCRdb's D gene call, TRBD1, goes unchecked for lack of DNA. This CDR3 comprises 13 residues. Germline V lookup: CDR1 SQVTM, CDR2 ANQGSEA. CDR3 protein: CSARDRGQNTKYF.

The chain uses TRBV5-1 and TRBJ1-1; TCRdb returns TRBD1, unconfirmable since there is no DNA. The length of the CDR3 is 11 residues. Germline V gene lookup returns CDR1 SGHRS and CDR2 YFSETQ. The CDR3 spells CASSSRDKAFF.

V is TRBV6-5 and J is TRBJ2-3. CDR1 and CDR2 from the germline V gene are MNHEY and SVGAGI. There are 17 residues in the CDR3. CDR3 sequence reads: CASSYSTSGAGTDTQYF.

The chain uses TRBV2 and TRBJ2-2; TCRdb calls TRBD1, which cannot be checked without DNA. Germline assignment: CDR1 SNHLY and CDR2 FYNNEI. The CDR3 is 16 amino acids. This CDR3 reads CASSELARGITGELFF.

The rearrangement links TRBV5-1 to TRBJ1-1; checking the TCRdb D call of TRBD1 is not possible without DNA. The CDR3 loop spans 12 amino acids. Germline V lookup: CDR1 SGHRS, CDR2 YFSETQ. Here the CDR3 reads CASSLQGDEAFF.

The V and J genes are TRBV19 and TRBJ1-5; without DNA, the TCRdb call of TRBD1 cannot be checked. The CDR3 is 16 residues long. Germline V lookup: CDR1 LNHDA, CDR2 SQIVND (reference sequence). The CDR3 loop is CASSADRGLDNQPQHF.

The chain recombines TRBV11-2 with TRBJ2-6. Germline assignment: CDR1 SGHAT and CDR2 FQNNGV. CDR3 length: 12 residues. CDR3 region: CASMGGANVLTF. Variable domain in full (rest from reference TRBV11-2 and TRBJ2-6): EAGVAQSPRYKIIEKRQSVAFWCNPISGHATLYWYQQILGQGPKLLIQFQNNGVVDDSQLPKDRFSAERLKGVDSTLKIQPAKLEDSAVYLCASMGGANVLTFGAGSRLTVL.

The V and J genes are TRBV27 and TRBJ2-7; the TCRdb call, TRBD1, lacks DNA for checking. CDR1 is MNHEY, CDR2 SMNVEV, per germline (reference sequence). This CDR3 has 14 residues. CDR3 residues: CASNSFPGQDEQYF.

The CDR3 reads CASSNPGTSAADTQYF. The chain recombines TRBV28 with TRBJ2-3; TCRdb reports TRBD2, a call that lacks DNA to check it against. In germline, CDR1 is MDHEN, CDR2 SYDVKM. The CDR3 is made up of 16 amino acids.

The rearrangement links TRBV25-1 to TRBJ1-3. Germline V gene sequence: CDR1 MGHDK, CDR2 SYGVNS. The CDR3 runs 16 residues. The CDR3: CASSEYLLSSGNTIYF.

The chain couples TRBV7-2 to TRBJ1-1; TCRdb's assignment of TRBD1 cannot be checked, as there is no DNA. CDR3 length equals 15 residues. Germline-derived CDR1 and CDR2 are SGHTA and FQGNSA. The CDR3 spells CASSSRPQGSTEAFF.

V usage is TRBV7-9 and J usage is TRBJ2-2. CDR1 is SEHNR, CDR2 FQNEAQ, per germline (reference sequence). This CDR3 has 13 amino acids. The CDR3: CASSSYNTGELFF.

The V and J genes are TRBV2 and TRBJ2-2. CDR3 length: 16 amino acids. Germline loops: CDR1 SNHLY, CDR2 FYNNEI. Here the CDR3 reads CASHKSVNPNTGELFF.

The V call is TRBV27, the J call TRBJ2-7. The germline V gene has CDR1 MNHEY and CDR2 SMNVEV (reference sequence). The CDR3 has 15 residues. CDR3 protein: CASSLVPVSSYEQYF.

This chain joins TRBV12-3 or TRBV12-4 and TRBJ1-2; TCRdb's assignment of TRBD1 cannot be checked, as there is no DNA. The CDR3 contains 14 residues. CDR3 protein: CASTLTGEVYGYTF.

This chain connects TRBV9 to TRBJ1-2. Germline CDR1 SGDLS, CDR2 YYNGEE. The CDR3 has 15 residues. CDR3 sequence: CASSPSLGLGAGYTF.

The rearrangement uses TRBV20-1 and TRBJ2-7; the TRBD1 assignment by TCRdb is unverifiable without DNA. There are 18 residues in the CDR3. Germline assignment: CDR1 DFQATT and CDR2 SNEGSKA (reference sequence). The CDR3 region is CSAINGTRDMGQPSEQYF.